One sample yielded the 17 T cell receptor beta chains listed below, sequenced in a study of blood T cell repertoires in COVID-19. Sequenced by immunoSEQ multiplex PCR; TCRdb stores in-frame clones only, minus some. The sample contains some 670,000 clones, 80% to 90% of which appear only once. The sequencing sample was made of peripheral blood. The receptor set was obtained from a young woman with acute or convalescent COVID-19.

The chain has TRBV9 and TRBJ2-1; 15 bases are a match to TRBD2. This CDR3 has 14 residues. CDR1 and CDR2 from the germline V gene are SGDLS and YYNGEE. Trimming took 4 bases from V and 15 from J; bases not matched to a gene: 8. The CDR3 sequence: CASSSRTSGGARFF. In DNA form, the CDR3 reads TGTGCCAGCAGCTCCAGGACTAGCGGGGGGGCTCGGTTCTTC. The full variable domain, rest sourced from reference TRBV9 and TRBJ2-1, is DSGVTQTPKHLITATGQRVTLRCSPRSGDLSVYWYQQSLDQGLQFLIQYYNGEERAKGNILERFSAQQFPDLHSELNLSSLELGDSALYFCASSSRTSGGARFFGPGTRLTVL.

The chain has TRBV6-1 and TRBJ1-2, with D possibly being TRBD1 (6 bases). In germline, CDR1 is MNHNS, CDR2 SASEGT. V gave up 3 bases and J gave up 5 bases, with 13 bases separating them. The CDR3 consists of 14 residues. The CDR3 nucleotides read TGTGCCAGCAGTGATGCAGGGGTCAGGTATGGCTACACCTTC. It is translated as CASSDAGVRYGYTF.

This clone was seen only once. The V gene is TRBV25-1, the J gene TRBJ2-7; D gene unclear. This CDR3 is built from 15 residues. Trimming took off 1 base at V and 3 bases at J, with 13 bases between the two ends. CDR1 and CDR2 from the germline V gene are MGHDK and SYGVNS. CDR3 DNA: TGTGCCAGCAGTGAATCCCCCGGAGAGGTCTACGAGCAGTACTTC. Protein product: CASSESPGEVYEQYF.

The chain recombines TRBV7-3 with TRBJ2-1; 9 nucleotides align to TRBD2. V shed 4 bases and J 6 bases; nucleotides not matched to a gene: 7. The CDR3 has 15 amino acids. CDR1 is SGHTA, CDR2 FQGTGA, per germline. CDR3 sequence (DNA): TGTGCCAGCAGCTCTAGCGGGGCCCCACTCAATGAGCAGTTCTTC. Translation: CASSSSGAPLNEQFF.

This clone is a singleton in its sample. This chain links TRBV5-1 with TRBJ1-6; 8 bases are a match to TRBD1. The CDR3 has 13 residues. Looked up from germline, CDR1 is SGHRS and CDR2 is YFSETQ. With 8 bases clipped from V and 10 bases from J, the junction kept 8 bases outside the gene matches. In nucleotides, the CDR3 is TGCGCCAGTTCGGACAGGGCTGACTCACCCCTCCACTTT. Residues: CASSDRADSPLHF.

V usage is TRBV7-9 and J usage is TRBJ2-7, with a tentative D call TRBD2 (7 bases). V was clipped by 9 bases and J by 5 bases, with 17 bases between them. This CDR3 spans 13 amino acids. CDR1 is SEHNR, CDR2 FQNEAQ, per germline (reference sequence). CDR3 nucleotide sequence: TGTGCCAGTACCCATTGGGGGGGCGACGAGCAGTACTTC. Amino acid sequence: CASTHWGGDEQYF.

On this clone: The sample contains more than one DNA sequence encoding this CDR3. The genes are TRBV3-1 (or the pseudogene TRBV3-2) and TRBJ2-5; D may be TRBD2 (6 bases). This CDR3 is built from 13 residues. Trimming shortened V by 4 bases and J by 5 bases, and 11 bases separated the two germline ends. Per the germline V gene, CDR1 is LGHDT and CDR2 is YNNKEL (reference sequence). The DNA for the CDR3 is TGTGCCAGCAGCCCAGGAGGGTCGGAGACCCAGTACTTC. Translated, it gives CASSPGGSETQYF.

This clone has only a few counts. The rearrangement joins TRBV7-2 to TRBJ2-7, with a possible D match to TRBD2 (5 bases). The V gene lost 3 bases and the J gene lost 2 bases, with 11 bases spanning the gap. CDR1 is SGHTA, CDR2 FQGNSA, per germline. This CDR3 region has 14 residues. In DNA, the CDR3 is TGTGCCAGCAGCTTCCGGGATAGAACCTACGAGCAGTACTTC. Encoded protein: CASSFRDRTYEQYF.

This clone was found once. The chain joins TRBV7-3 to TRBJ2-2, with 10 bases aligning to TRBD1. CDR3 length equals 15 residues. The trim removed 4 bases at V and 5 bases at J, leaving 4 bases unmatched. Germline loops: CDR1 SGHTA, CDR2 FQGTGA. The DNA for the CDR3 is TGTGCCAGCAGCTCGGGACAGGGGAGAACCGGGGAGCTGTTTTTT. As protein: CASSSGQGRTGELFF. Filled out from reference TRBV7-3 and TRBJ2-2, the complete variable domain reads GAGVSQTPSNKVTEKGKYVELRCDPISGHTALYWYRQSLGQGPEFLIYFQGTGAADDSGLPNDRFFAVRPEGSVSTLKIQRTERGDSAVYLCASSSGQGRTGELFFGEGSRLTVL.

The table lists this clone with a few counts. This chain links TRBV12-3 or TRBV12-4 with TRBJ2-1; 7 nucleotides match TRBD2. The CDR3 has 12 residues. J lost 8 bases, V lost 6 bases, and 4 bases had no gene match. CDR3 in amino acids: CASSPGGDEQFF. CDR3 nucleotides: TGTGCCAGCAGCCCTGGGGGGGATGAGCAGTTCTTC.

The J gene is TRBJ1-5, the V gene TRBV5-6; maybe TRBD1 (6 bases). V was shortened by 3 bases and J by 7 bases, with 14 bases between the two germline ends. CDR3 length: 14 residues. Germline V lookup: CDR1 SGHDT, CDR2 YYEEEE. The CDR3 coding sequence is TGTGCCAGCAGCTCAACCACAGGGATACAGCCCCAGCATTTT. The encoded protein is CASSSTTGIQPQHF.

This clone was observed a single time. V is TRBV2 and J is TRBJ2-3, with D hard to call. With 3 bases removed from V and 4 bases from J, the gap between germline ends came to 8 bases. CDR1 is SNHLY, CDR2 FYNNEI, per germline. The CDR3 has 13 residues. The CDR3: CASSDERADTQYF. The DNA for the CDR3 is TGTGCCAGCAGTGACGAGCGTGCAGATACGCAGTATTTT.

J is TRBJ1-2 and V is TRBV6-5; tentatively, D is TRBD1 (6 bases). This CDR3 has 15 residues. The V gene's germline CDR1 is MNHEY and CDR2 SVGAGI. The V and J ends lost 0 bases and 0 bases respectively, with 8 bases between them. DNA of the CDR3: TGTGCCAGCAGTTACTCGGGGGCTACTAACTATGGCTACACCTTC. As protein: CASSYSGATNYGYTF.

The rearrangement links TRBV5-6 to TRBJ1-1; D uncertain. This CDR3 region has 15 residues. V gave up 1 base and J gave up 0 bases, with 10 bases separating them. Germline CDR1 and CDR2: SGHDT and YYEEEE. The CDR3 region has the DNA TGTGCCAGCAGCTTGTTCCTAGGCATGAACACTGAAGCTTTCTTT. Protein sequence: CASSLFLGMNTEAFF. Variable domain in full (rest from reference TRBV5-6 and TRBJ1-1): DAGVTQSPTHLIKTRGQQVTLRCSPKSGHDTVSWYQQALGQGPQFIFQYYEEEERQRGNFPDRFSGHQFPNYSSELNVNALLLGDSALYLCASSLFLGMNTEAFFGQGTRLTVV.

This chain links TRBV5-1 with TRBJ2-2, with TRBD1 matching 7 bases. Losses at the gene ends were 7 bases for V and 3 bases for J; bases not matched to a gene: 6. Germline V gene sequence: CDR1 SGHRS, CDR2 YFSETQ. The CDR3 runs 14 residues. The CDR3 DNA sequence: TGCGCCAGCTGCGACAGGGAAGACACCGGGGAGCTGTTTTTT. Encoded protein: CASCDREDTGELFF.

The CDR3 nucleotides read TGTGCCACCAGTGGTACTAAGCCAGGAAACACCATATATTTT. This sequence encodes CATSGTKPGNTIYF. This chain links TRBV24-1 with TRBJ1-3; no clear D gene. Per the germline V gene, CDR1 is KGHDR and CDR2 is SFDVKD. This CDR3 has 14 residues. V was shortened by 5 bases and J by 4 bases, with 11 bases between the two germline ends.

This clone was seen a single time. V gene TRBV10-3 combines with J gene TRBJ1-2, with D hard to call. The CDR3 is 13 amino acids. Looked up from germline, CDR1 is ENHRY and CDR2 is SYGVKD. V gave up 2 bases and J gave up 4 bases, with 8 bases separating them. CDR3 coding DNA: TGTGCCATCAGTGAGGCCCAGCGCTATGGCTACACCTTC. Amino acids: CAISEAQRYGYTF.